The table lists the clone carrying this T cell receptor beta chain with a few counts. Its specificity is not known. This sample is part of a study of T cells in Graves' hyperthyroidism and ophthalmopathy. The wider study: Peripheral blood samples were taken at initial diagnosis, prior to any treatment.

Whole-study results and caveats: Blood also carried most thyroid clonotypes expanded above 0.001. In validation, the model predicted ophthalmopathy. These predictions came a median approximately 5.9 months before onset.

The CDR3 consists of 14 residues. Trimming stripped 0 bases from V and 5 bases from J, with 8 bases between. Germline lookup yields CDR1 SGHVS and CDR2 FQNEAQ. Researchers took RNA transcripts and amplified the TCR beta CDR3 regions from them. HTBI primers were used for first-round RT-PCR of the TCR CDR3. TCRdb itself ran the multiplex PCR reads through MiXCR, one entry per CDR3 protein. The table has hundreds of thousands of distinct CDR3 sequences, 15% to 18% seen once. Sequencing was done on a sample of blood. The rearrangement links TRBV7-8 to TRBJ2-1, with unresolved D. The TCR sequence derives from a young woman with Graves' hyperthyroidism. The CDR3 loop reads CASSLARLDNEQFF. CDR3 nucleotides: TGTGCCAGCAGCTTAGCGCGACTCGACAATGAGCAGTTCTTC.